One and the same sample provided the 23 T cell receptor beta chains below, sequenced in a study of response to subunit inactivated influenza vaccine. TCRdb used MiXCR to reprocess the RT-PCR reads, holding one entry per CDR3 protein. Here the sample spans roughly 500,000 distinct CDR3 sequences, about 17% being singletons. Sequencing was performed on CD4+ T cells sorted from PBMCs, taken around 25 months after vaccination. These receptors were collected from a man between 50 and 75 years old who received an inactivated influenza vaccine.

This clonotype has only a few counts. The chain recombines TRBV6-1 with TRBJ1-1; no reliable D call. The CDR3 length is 12 residues. Germline CDR1 and CDR2: MNHNS and SASEGT. V was pared by 7 bases and J by 3 bases, with 9 bases between. The CDR3 DNA follows: TGTGCCAGCAAGTTTGGGGACACTGAAGCTTTCTTT. Encoded protein: CASKFGDTEAFF.

This clonotype has a handful of counts. The chain employs TRBV29-1 and TRBJ2-3; maybe TRBD2 (6 bases). This CDR3 region has 14 residues. Germline V gene sequence: CDR1 SQVTM, CDR2 ANQGSEA. The V end was cut by 4 bases, the J end by 5 bases, with 16 bases between. The CDR3 coding sequence is TGCAGCGTTGCTCAAACGGGGGTTGGAGATACGCAGTATTTT. As protein: CSVAQTGVGDTQYF.

The table lists this clonotype with a few counts. The chain recombines TRBV20-1 with TRBJ2-1, with 7 bases aligning to TRBD2. CDR3 size: 14 residues. V shed 6 bases and J 2 bases; nucleotides not matched to a gene: 7. The germline V gene has CDR1 DFQATT and CDR2 SNEGSKA (reference sequence). In DNA form, the CDR3 reads TGCAGTGCCCCGCTCACTAGCGCCTACAATGAGCAGTTCTTC. This codes for CSAPLTSAYNEQFF.

This clonotype was recorded a few times. The gene calls are TRBV5-1 and TRBJ2-3; a possible D gene is TRBD1 (6 bases). Germline V gene sequence: CDR1 SGHRS, CDR2 YFSETQ. This CDR3 contains 16 residues. Trimming cost V 0 bases and J 2 bases, with 13 bases left between them. CDR3 in amino acids: CASSLDGQPSTDTQYF. The CDR3 nucleotides read TGCGCCAGCAGCTTGGACGGACAGCCTTCCACAGATACGCAGTATTTT.

This clonotype has only a few counts. The rearrangement links TRBV24-1 to TRBJ2-3; D not resolved. V was cut by 6 bases and J by 2 bases, with 11 bases left in between. The CDR3 extends over 14 amino acids. Germline V gene lookup returns CDR1 KGHDR and CDR2 SFDVKD. CDR3 in DNA: TGTGCCACCAGTTCATCCGGGTCCACAGATACGCAGTATTTT. This sequence encodes CATSSSGSTDTQYF.

The table lists this clonotype with a few counts. CDR3 bases: TGTGCCAGCAGCCAAGTTATGGGGGCTAACACCGGGGAGCTGTTTTTT. The encoded protein is CASSQVMGANTGELFF. The V gene is TRBV14, the J gene TRBJ2-2, with a tentative D call TRBD1 (6 bases). V lost 1 base and J lost 2, with 11 bases in between. Per germline, CDR1 SGHDN and CDR2 FVKESK. The CDR3 has 16 residues.

V and J are TRBV7-6 and TRBJ2-3; 9 positions agree with TRBD2. CDR1 SGHVS and CDR2 FNYEAQ come from the germline V gene. This CDR3 has 15 residues. J lost 2 bases, V lost 5 bases, and 5 bases had no gene match. CDR3 bases: TGTGCCAGCAGCGTTAGCGGGAGACCCACAGATACGCAGTATTTT. The encoded protein is CASSVSGRPTDTQYF.

This sequence joins TRBV10-3 and TRBJ2-7; D is uncertain. The CDR3 extends over 13 amino acids. Trimming left V 7 bases short and J 6 bases short, with 16 bases between. The V gene's germline CDR1 is ENHRY and CDR2 SYGVKD. For the CDR3, the DNA is TGTGCCATCACCTTCACCGTTGAGTCCGAGCAGTACTTC. Translated: CAITFTVESEQYF.

V is TRBV11-2 and J is TRBJ1-6; D is undetermined. CDR3 size: 14 residues. CDR1 and CDR2 (germline): SGHAT, FQNNGV. Trimming pared 4 bases from V and 6 bases from J, leaving 10 bases between. The CDR3 loop reads CASSSMLANSPLHF. In DNA, the CDR3 is TGTGCCAGCAGCTCCATGCTGGCTAATTCACCCCTCCACTTT. The full variable domain, completed using reference TRBV11-2 and TRBJ1-6, is EAGVAQSPRYKIIEKRQSVAFWCNPISGHATLYWYQQILGQGPKLLIQFQNNGVVDDSQLPKDRFSAERLKGVDSTLKIQPAKLEDSAVYLCASSSMLANSPLHFGNGTRLTVT.

This clonotype occurred many times. Its ends do not fully match the called genes, so a read error is possible. The chain is built from TRBV12-3 or TRBV12-4 and TRBJ2-1; 7 positions agree with TRBD2. The CDR3 is 13 amino acids. CDR3 sequence: CASSLGGVNEQFF. The CDR3 nucleotides are TGCGCCAGCAGCTTGGGAGGGGTCAATGAGCAGTTCTTC.

This clonotype was observed a handful of times. The gene calls are TRBV4-3 and TRBJ2-1; D is ambiguous. Trimming stripped 0 bases from V and 1 base from J, with 10 bases between. CDR1 and CDR2 from the germline V gene are LGHNA and YSLEER. This CDR3 has 16 amino acids. CDR3 in amino acids: CASSQEGLGSYNEQFF. The CDR3 DNA follows: TGCGCCAGCAGCCAAGAGGGGTTAGGGTCCTACAATGAGCAGTTCTTC.

The V call is TRBV4-1, the J call TRBJ2-2; D is perhaps TRBD2 (5 bases). The CDR3 length is 13 residues. Germline assignment: CDR1 MGHRA and CDR2 YSYEKL. V lost 3 bases and J lost 8, with 10 bases in between. For the CDR3, the DNA is TGCGCCAGCAGCCATACCTTAGCGGGGGAGCTGTTTTTT. Translating it yields CASSHTLAGELFF.

The chain is built from TRBV6-2 or TRBV6-3 and TRBJ2-7; 10 nucleotides agree with TRBD2. The CDR3 runs to 16 residues. Germline V gene lookup returns CDR1 MNHEY and CDR2 SVGEGT. V lost 0 bases, J lost 6 bases, and 8 bases stayed unmatched. The CDR3 region is CASSYSRLAGVGEQYF. Here the CDR3 DNA reads TGTGCCAGCAGTTACTCACGGCTAGCGGGAGTCGGCGAGCAGTACTTC.

This clonotype was recorded at least ten times. The chain joins TRBV5-4 to TRBJ2-1; D not resolved. Germline CDR1 SGHNT, CDR2 YYREEE (reference sequence). Deletions cut 0 bases from V and 7 bases from J, with 11 bases between. The CDR3 covers 14 residues. CDR3 loop: CASSLGAFQNEQFF. The CDR3 DNA follows: TGTGCCAGCAGCTTGGGGGCCTTCCAAAATGAGCAGTTCTTC.

This clonotype was found many times. The chain combines TRBV11-2 with TRBJ1-6, with D possibly matching TRBD1 (6 bases). Germline V lookup: CDR1 SGHAT, CDR2 FQNNGV. CDR3 length equals 16 residues. V lost 4 bases and J 5 bases, leaving 15 bases between the germline ends. The CDR3 here is CASSSSDRRDNSPLHF. The CDR3 DNA sequence: TGTGCCAGCAGCTCATCCGACAGGCGAGATAATTCACCCCTCCACTTT.

The sample holds a few counts of this clonotype. The rearrangement links TRBV5-1 to TRBJ1-2; D ambiguous. Per the germline V gene, CDR1 is SGHRS and CDR2 is YFSETQ. Deletions cut 3 bases from V and 0 bases from J, with 9 bases between. The CDR3 has 14 amino acids. The CDR3 nucleotides read TGCGCCAGCAGCTATTCTACAGCTAACTATGGCTACACCTTC. Translating gives CASSYSTANYGYTF.

This clonotype came up a few times. The chain is built from TRBV5-1 and TRBJ2-3; 9 nucleotides agree with TRBD2. The CDR3 is 15 residues long. Germline V gene lookup returns CDR1 SGHRS and CDR2 YFSETQ. V shed 2 bases, J shed 4 bases, and the junction held 5 bases outside the gene matches. CDR3 DNA: TGCGCCAGCAGCTTTAGCGGGGGAACAGCAGATACGCAGTATTTT. Protein sequence: CASSFSGGTADTQYF.

A few counts support this clonotype. The chain joins TRBV20-1 to TRBJ2-5, with 10 bases that match TRBD2. Germline-derived CDR1 and CDR2 are DFQATT and SNEGSKA (reference sequence). The CDR3 has 12 residues. The CDR3 DNA reads TGCGGGGGACTAGCGAGCCAAGAGACCCAGTACTTC. This sequence encodes CGGLASQETQYF.

V and J are TRBV25-1 and TRBJ2-3; 7 nucleotides align to TRBD2. J was trimmed by 1 base and V by 3 bases; bases with no gene match: 4. Germline loops: CDR1 MGHDK, CDR2 SYGVNS. This CDR3 contains 15 residues. CDR3 sequence: CASSDQGGRTDTQYF. The DNA of the CDR3 is TGTGCCAGCAGTGATCAGGGAGGGCGCACAGATACGCAGTATTTT.

The rearrangement links TRBV7-2 to TRBJ1-2, with 8 bases identical to TRBD1. This CDR3 has 14 residues. V shed 5 bases, J shed 8 bases, and the junction held 10 bases outside the gene matches. Germline V gives CDR1 SGHTA, CDR2 FQGNSA. The DNA for the CDR3 is TGTGCCAGCAGCCCCCGGCCAGGGGGCAACGGCTACACCTTC. This codes for CASSPRPGGNGYTF.

This clonotype was counted only a few times. The genes are TRBV28 and TRBJ2-7; D perhaps matches TRBD2 (6 bases). The germline V and J ends were trimmed by 2 bases and 4 bases, with 9 bases remaining between them. The CDR3 spans 13 residues. In germline, CDR1 is MDHEN, CDR2 SYDVKM. The DNA of the CDR3 is TGTGCCAGCAGTTTAGTAGCGGAGTACGAGCAGTACTTC. Protein: CASSLVAEYEQYF.

This clonotype has a handful of counts. CDR3 region: CASSQDSGGLYYEQYF. DNA of the CDR3: TGCGCCAGCAGCCAAGATTCTGGCGGACTCTACTACGAGCAGTACTTC. The J gene is TRBJ2-7, the V gene TRBV4-1, with D possibly TRBD2 on 5 matching bases. The CDR3 loop spans 16 amino acids. Deletions cut 0 bases from V and 3 bases from J, with 15 bases between. Germline CDR1 is MGHRA and CDR2 is YSYEKL.

The chain uses TRBV3-1 and TRBJ2-5; 9 bases align to TRBD2. The J segment lost 4 bases and the V segment lost 6 bases, leaving 6 bases of the junction unmatched. The CDR3 spans 14 residues. Germline V gene lookup returns CDR1 LGHDT and CDR2 YNNKEL (reference sequence). CDR3 amino acids: CASRSLAGAETQYF. CDR3 in DNA: TGTGCCAGCAGGTCATTAGCGGGAGCAGAGACCCAGTACTTC.